Following are 19 T cell receptor beta chains from one sample sequenced in a study of blood T cell repertoires in COVID-19. Clones were read by immunoSEQ multiplex PCR, and TCRdb kept only the in-frame ones, dropping some. The sample contains fewer than 200,000 clones, 74% of which appear only once. The sequenced sample consisted of peripheral blood. These TCRs come from a woman aged 80 or over with acute or convalescent COVID-19.

V and J are TRBV9 and TRBJ2-1; D is perhaps TRBD2 (5 bases). V was shortened by 0 bases and J by 5 bases, with 6 bases between the two germline ends. CDR1 is SGDLS, CDR2 YYNGEE, per germline. CDR3 length: 13 amino acids. The CDR3 region is CASSVAGNNEQFF. The CDR3 DNA is TGTGCCAGCAGCGTAGCCGGGAACAATGAGCAGTTCTTC.

CDR3 DNA: TGTGCCAGCCCAAAACCAGGGGGAACTGAAGCTTTCTTT. This gives the protein CASPKPGGTEAFF. This sequence joins TRBV28 and TRBJ1-1, with TRBD1 identical over 7 bases. The ends lost 8 bases at V and 5 bases at J; junction bases unmatched: 8. The CDR3 length is 13 residues. The germline gives CDR1 MDHEN, CDR2 SYDVKM.

The V gene is TRBV23-1, the J gene TRBJ1-2, with a weak D call TRBD1 (6 bases). TRBV23-1 is an ORF, with its function uncertain. Deletions cut 8 bases from V and 6 bases from J, with 16 bases between. This CDR3 spans 13 amino acids. CDR3 residues: CASEVTGGNGYTF. The CDR3 DNA sequence: TGCGCCAGCGAAGTGACAGGTGGAAATGGCTACACCTTC.

This clone occurred a few times. CDR3 amino acids: CATEGQGDSGIPYNEQFF. As DNA, the CDR3 is TGTGCCACTGAGGGACAGGGTGACTCGGGAATCCCCTACAATGAGCAGTTCTTC. The chain employs TRBV19 and TRBJ2-1; TRBD1 matches 9 bases. CDR1 and CDR2 from the germline V gene are LNHDA and SQIVND (reference sequence). V shed 10 bases and J 2 bases; nucleotides not matched to a gene: 18. The CDR3 spans 18 residues. Full variable domain (remainder filled in from reference TRBV19 and TRBJ2-1): DGGITQSPKYLFRKEGQNVTLSCEQNLNHDAMYWYRQDPGQGLRLIYYSQIVNDFQKGDIAEGYSVSREKKESFPLTVTSAQKNPTAFYLCATEGQGDSGIPYNEQFFGPGTRLTVL.

The V gene is TRBV19, the J gene TRBJ2-2, with 8 bases fitting TRBD2. Germline V gene lookup returns CDR1 LNHDA and CDR2 SQIVND (reference sequence). The V and J ends lost 9 bases and 6 bases, in that order; junction bases with no gene match: 12. The CDR3 contains 15 residues. This CDR3 is CASHYGAGGPGELFF. Written as DNA, the CDR3 is TGTGCCAGCCATTATGGGGCGGGAGGCCCCGGGGAGCTGTTTTTT.

This chain uses TRBV19 with TRBJ1-3; unclear D gene. V was clipped by 5 bases and J by 0 bases, with 8 bases between them. CDR3 length: 14 residues. Germline V gene sequence: CDR1 LNHDA, CDR2 SQIVND (reference sequence). CDR3 DNA sequence: TGTGCCAGTAGTGTCGGGGTCTCTGGAAACACCATATATTTT. Translating it yields CASSVGVSGNTIYF.

This chain uses TRBV10-1 with TRBJ2-5, with 11 bases identical to TRBD2. The CDR3 runs 16 residues. Germline V CDR1 and CDR2: WNHNN, SYGVQD (reference sequence). Trimming at V came to 5 bases and at J to 1 base, leaving 6 bases not matched to a gene. Here the CDR3 reads CASSNLAGGTQETQYF. CDR3 nucleotide sequence: TGCGCCAGCAGTAACCTAGCGGGAGGAACCCAAGAGACCCAGTACTTC.

The chain carries TRBV10-1 and TRBJ2-3, with 7 bases that match TRBD1. J was trimmed by 5 bases and V by 0 bases; bases with no gene match: 8. Looked up from germline, CDR1 is WNHNN and CDR2 is SYGVQD (reference sequence). The CDR3 is made up of 16 amino acids. In DNA form, the CDR3 reads TGCGCCAGCAGTGAGTCGGGAAGGGGGCGCAGAGATACGCAGTATTTT. Protein product: CASSESGRGRRDTQYF.

The chain joins TRBV28 to TRBJ2-1, with TRBD1 as a possible D gene (5 bases). Trimming shortened V by 6 bases and J by 8 bases, and 14 bases separated the two germline ends. The CDR3 totals 13 residues. CDR1 is MDHEN and CDR2 is SYDVKM in the germline V gene. The CDR3 DNA reads TGTGCCAGCAGGCAGGGCTTGGTGGATGAGCAGTTCTTC. This gives the protein CASRQGLVDEQFF. The full variable domain, completed using reference TRBV28 and TRBJ2-1, is DVKVTQSSRYLVKRTGEKVFLECVQDMDHENMFWYRQDPGLGLRLIYFSYDVKMKEKGDIPEGYSVSREKKERFSLILESASTNQTSMYLCASRQGLVDEQFFGPGTRLTVL.

The CDR3 protein is CASSEYGDSYEQYF. DNA for the CDR3: TGTGCCAGCAGTGAATACGGGGACTCCTACGAGCAGTACTTC. The V and J genes are TRBV25-1 and TRBJ2-7, with D perhaps TRBD2 (5 bases). V dropped 0 bases and J dropped 0 bases, with 6 bases sitting between them. There are 14 residues in the CDR3. Per the germline V gene, CDR1 is MGHDK and CDR2 is SYGVNS.

This chain connects TRBV7-2 to TRBJ2-2; 16 bases are a match to TRBD2. Germline values: CDR1 SGHTA, CDR2 FQGNSA. Trimming at V came to 5 bases and at J to 5 bases, leaving 2 bases not matched to a gene. The CDR3 runs to 16 residues. The CDR3 reads CASSRGLAGGTGELFF. In DNA, the CDR3 is TGTGCCAGCAGCAGGGGACTAGCGGGAGGGACCGGGGAGCTGTTTTTT.

The V call is TRBV30, the J call TRBJ1-2; possibly TRBD1 for D (6 bases). The CDR3 length is 13 residues. V lost 4 bases and J lost 7, with 16 bases in between. Germline values: CDR1 GTSNPN, CDR2 SVGIG (reference sequence). The CDR3 DNA follows: TGTGCCTGGAATGTCCAGGGGCGGGTTGGCTACACCTTC. This codes for CAWNVQGRVGYTF.

The V gene is TRBV11-3, the J gene TRBJ2-1; 7 bases fit TRBD2. CDR3 length: 13 residues. Germline V gene lookup returns CDR1 SGHNT and CDR2 YENEEA. Trimming took 8 bases from V and 13 from J; bases not matched to a gene: 14. The CDR3 nucleotides read TGTGCCAGCGGAATCCCCCCTGGGGGGGAACAGTTCTTC. It codes for CASGIPPGGEQFF.

This chain uses TRBV19 with TRBJ1-1; 9 bases line up with TRBD1. CDR1 is LNHDA, CDR2 SQIVND, per germline (reference sequence). The length of the CDR3 is 14 residues. Unmatched junction bases numbered 3, after V lost 5 bases and J lost 2 bases. CDR3: CASSSDRGNTEAFF. For the CDR3, the DNA is TGTGCCAGTAGTTCGGACAGGGGCAACACTGAAGCTTTCTTT.

This clone appeared a single time. The chain couples TRBV7-2 to TRBJ1-5, with 7 positions matching TRBD1. The V and J ends lost 5 bases and 3 bases, in that order; junction bases with no gene match: 13. Germline CDR1 SGHTA, CDR2 FQGNSA. This CDR3 is 17 amino acids long. Here the CDR3 reads CASSPRGQSTYNQPQHF. CDR3 DNA sequence: TGTGCCAGCAGCCCCAGGGGACAGTCGACTTACAATCAGCCCCAGCATTTT.

V gene TRBV5-1 combines with J gene TRBJ2-3; TRBD2 might be the D (6 bases). V was trimmed by 5 bases and J by 0 bases, leaving 13 bases between them. CDR3 length equals 15 residues. The germline CDR1 and CDR2 sequences are SGHRS and YFSETQ. The chain's CDR3 is CASSPGVVSTDTQYF. CDR3 nucleotides: TGCGCCAGCAGTCCGGGGGTCGTAAGCACAGATACGCAGTATTTT.

The V and J genes are TRBV11-2 and TRBJ2-7; 9 bases are a match to TRBD1. Trimming cost V 7 bases and J 7 bases; bases outside gene matches: 20. This CDR3 is 17 amino acids long. Germline loops: CDR1 SGHAT, CDR2 FQNNGV. CDR3 sequence (DNA): TGTGCCAGCACCCTAGGCCAGGGGGGGACAGGGACTGGAGAGCAGTACTTC. It is translated as CASTLGQGGTGTGEQYF.

The chain employs TRBV28 and TRBJ2-2; possible D gene TRBD1, 6 bases. CDR3 length: 15 amino acids. Looked up from germline, CDR1 is MDHEN and CDR2 is SYDVKM. Trimming took 5 bases from V and 4 from J, leaving 14 bases between them. CDR3 sequence reads: CASSPPGHTTGELFF. The CDR3 DNA is TGTGCCAGCAGTCCCCCGGGACACACCACCGGGGAGCTGTTTTTT.

This clone has at least ten counts. V usage is TRBV3-1 (or the pseudogene TRBV3-2) and J usage is TRBJ1-2, with TRBD1 matching over 9 bases. V trimming: 7 bases; J trimming: 1 base; junction bases outside the gene matches: 7. The CDR3 covers 15 residues. Germline V lookup: CDR1 LGHDT, CDR2 YNNKEL (reference sequence). Here the CDR3 DNA reads TGTGCCAGCACGATACAGGGGGCGGTTAACTATGGCTACACCTTC. Translation: CASTIQGAVNYGYTF.